These 27 T cell receptor beta chains share one sample of origin, sequenced in a study of human T cells and chemical hapten exposure. Via MiXCR, TCRdb re-called the RACE reads, giving one row per CDR3 protein. This sample has some 180,000 distinct CDR3 sequences; 20% to 25% occur once, and the top ten carry about 7%. Time point: patch test 1, 2 weeks after DPC sensitization. Indicated treatment: therapeutic diphenylcyclopropenone sensitization with weekly scalp DPC. The source was whole blood, collected in connection with sensitization to the hapten diphenylcyclopropenone (DPC). The receptor source for this set is a woman aged 45-59 years with alopecia areata. Some clones in this sample may be carry-over from other donors' samples.

The chain couples TRBV7-2 to TRBJ1-5; D remains ambiguous. Germline loops: CDR1 SGHTA, CDR2 FQGNSA. The V gene lost 2 bases and the J gene lost 4 bases, with 3 bases spanning the gap. The CDR3 consists of 12 residues. The chain's CDR3 is CASSLINQPQHF. CDR3 coding DNA: TGTGCCAGCAGCTTAATAAATCAGCCCCAGCATTTT. The full variable domain, in which reference TRBV7-2 and TRBJ1-5 provide the parts outside the CDR3, is GAGVSQSPSNKVTEKGKDVELRCDPISGHTALYWYRQSLGQGLEFLIYFQGNSAPDKSGLPSDRFSAERTGGSVSTLTIQRTQQEDSAVYLCASSLINQPQHFGDGTRLSIL.

Details on this clonotype: A much larger clone lies one base from this, so it may be a read error. The V and J genes are TRBV5-5 and TRBJ1-3; no clear D. This CDR3 has 16 amino acids. Germline V gives CDR1 SGHKS, CDR2 YYEKEE (reference sequence). The CDR3 is CASSLSALDSGNTVYF. CDR3 in DNA: TGTGCCAGCAGCTTGTCGGCTCTGGACTCTGGAAACACCGTATATTTT.

V gene TRBV20-1 combines with J gene TRBJ2-5; TRBD2 might be the D (6 bases). V was shortened by 6 bases and J by 5 bases, with 13 bases between the two germline ends. CDR3 length equals 12 residues. CDR1 and CDR2 (germline): DFQATT, SNEGSKA (reference sequence). The CDR3, as DNA: TGCAGTGCCGGGAGAGGGTTGGAGACCCAGTACTTC. It yields the protein CSAGRGLETQYF.

This clonotype was seen many times. The chain employs TRBV5-1 and TRBJ2-5; D ambiguous. This CDR3 has 13 amino acids. V dropped 0 bases and J dropped 6 bases, with 9 bases sitting between them. Germline CDR1 is SGHRS and CDR2 is YFSETQ. In nucleotides, the CDR3 is TGCGCCAGCAGCTTGGGGGGTCGGCAGACCCAGTACTTC. Its protein is CASSLGGRQTQYF.

The gene calls are TRBV29-1 and TRBJ2-7; TRBD1 agrees at 12 bases. CDR1 is SQVTM and CDR2 is ANQGSEA in the germline V gene. This CDR3 has 14 amino acids. Germline trimming cut 7 bases from V and 5 bases from J; bases unmatched to any gene: 9. The CDR3 loop is CSAGWGQGADEQYF. DNA of the CDR3: TGCAGCGCTGGGTGGGGACAGGGGGCGGACGAGCAGTACTTC.

This clonotype was seen more than once but under ten times. The chain is built from TRBV3-1 and TRBJ1-2; D is uncertain. This CDR3 spans 15 amino acids. Between the trimmed V and J ends, which lost 0 bases and 0 bases, there was a span of 8 bases. The germline V gene encodes CDR1 LGHDT and CDR2 YNNKEL (reference sequence). For the CDR3, the DNA is TGTGCCAGCAGCCAAGACCGCGGAGCTAACTATGGCTACACCTTC. Amino acids: CASSQDRGANYGYTF.

The chain links TRBV11-2 to TRBJ1-2; no reliable D call. There are 13 residues in the CDR3. Germline CDR1 and CDR2: SGHAT and FQNNGV. Trimming pared 6 bases from V and 4 bases from J, leaving 12 bases between. CDR3 amino acids: CASRALRTYGYTF. As DNA, the CDR3 is TGTGCCAGCAGGGCACTGCGGACCTATGGCTACACCTTC.

The rearrangement links TRBV24-1 to TRBJ2-2; no firm D call. Germline-derived CDR1 and CDR2 are KGHDR and SFDVKD. Trimming took off 2 bases at V and 4 bases at J, with 13 bases between the two ends. This CDR3 comprises 16 residues. The CDR3 coding sequence is TGTGCCACCAGTGATTCTAAGTGGTACGGCACCGGGGAGCTGTTTTTT. It codes for CATSDSKWYGTGELFF.

The chain links TRBV29-1 to TRBJ2-7; 9 bases map to TRBD2. This CDR3 has 13 amino acids. CDR1 is SQVTM and CDR2 is ANQGSEA in the germline V gene. Trimming removed 7 bases from V and 5 bases from J; junction bases left unmatched: 9. The CDR3 here is CSAIGTSSHEQYF. In DNA, the CDR3 is TGCAGCGCTATCGGGACTAGCAGCCACGAGCAGTACTTC.

This rearrangement joins TRBV14 to TRBJ2-3, with a tentative D call TRBD2 (5 bases). Germline V CDR1 and CDR2: SGHDN, FVKESK. The CDR3 totals 15 residues. Trimming removed 0 bases at V and 2 bases at J, with 9 bases between. The CDR3 coding sequence is TGTGCCAGCAGCCAAGATTACGGGGACACAGATACGCAGTATTTT. This sequence encodes CASSQDYGDTDTQYF.

This chain links TRBV2 with TRBJ2-3; weak D call: TRBD2 (5 bases). The germline CDR1 and CDR2 sequences are SNHLY and FYNNEI. The CDR3 runs 14 residues. The ends were cut back, 8 bases at V and 6 bases at J, with 18 bases in the middle. The CDR3 bases are TGTGCCAGCGGGAACGGCGCCCGAGGGGATACGCAGTATTTT. Protein product: CASGNGARGDTQYF.

This clonotype was seen ten or more times. The genes are TRBV29-1 and TRBJ2-7, with TRBD1 matching 8 bases. V shed 7 bases and J 2 bases; nucleotides not matched to a gene: 7. This CDR3 region has 13 residues. Germline values: CDR1 SQVTM, CDR2 ANQGSEA. DNA of the CDR3: TGCAGCGCTATCCCACAGGGGGCCTACGAGCAGTACTTC. Translating it yields CSAIPQGAYEQYF.

The chain links TRBV7-8 to TRBJ1-1; no reliable D call. This CDR3 comprises 10 residues. With 8 bases removed from V and 1 base from J, the gap between germline ends came to 2 bases. Per germline, CDR1 SGHVS and CDR2 FQNEAQ. CDR3 DNA: TGTGCCAGCTCGAACACTGAAGCTTTCTTT. Translating it yields CASSNTEAFF.

This chain connects TRBV29-1 to TRBJ2-1; a possible D gene is TRBD2 (6 bases). With 6 bases removed from V and 1 base from J, the gap between germline ends came to 22 bases. Germline lookup yields CDR1 SQVTM and CDR2 ANQGSEA. The CDR3 has 17 residues. The CDR3 DNA is TGCAGCGTCGGGAGAACTCGGGGCGGACCTTCCTACAATGAGCAGTTCTTC. It translates to CSVGRTRGGPSYNEQFF.

This chain links TRBV24-1 with TRBJ2-2; D is possibly TRBD2 (5 bases). From germline, CDR1 is KGHDR and CDR2 SFDVKD. Trimming removed 4 bases at V and 5 bases at J, with 10 bases between. CDR3 size: 14 residues. The CDR3 DNA reads TGTGCCACCAGTGAATGGACTGGGACCGGGGAGCTGTTTTTT. Protein sequence: CATSEWTGTGELFF.

The gene calls are TRBV2 and TRBJ2-2; TRBD1 is a possible D gene (6 bases). The CDR3 extends over 18 amino acids. Per the germline V gene, CDR1 is SNHLY and CDR2 is FYNNEI. V lost 2 bases, J lost 0 bases, and 16 bases lay in between. The CDR3 is CASSEFFRGFANTGELFF. In DNA form, the CDR3 reads TGTGCCAGCAGTGAATTTTTCAGGGGTTTCGCGAACACCGGGGAGCTGTTTTTT.

The chain joins TRBV20-1 to TRBJ1-3; weak D call: TRBD1 (5 bases). This CDR3 has 16 amino acids. Between the trimmed V and J ends, which lost 5 bases and 0 bases, there was a span of 17 bases. Germline CDR1 is DFQATT and CDR2 is SNEGSKA (reference sequence). The CDR3 region is CSARPGTGSSGNTIYF. DNA of the CDR3: TGCAGTGCTCGTCCCGGGACGGGAAGCTCTGGAAACACCATATATTTT.

The chain links TRBV20-1 to TRBJ2-1; 8 nucleotides align to TRBD2. With V trimmed by 0 bases and J by 1 base, 8 bases remained unmatched. The germline CDR1 and CDR2 sequences are DFQATT and SNEGSKA (reference sequence). The CDR3 covers 17 residues. CDR3 loop: CSARDLGRAGSYNEQFF. The CDR3 DNA sequence: TGCAGTGCTAGAGATCTCGGGAGGGCAGGGTCCTACAATGAGCAGTTCTTC.

The rearrangement joins TRBV2 to TRBJ2-1, with TRBD2 matching 13 bases. Germline lookup yields CDR1 SNHLY and CDR2 FYNNEI. V dropped 8 bases and J dropped 5; count of bases not matched to a gene: 3. There are 14 residues in the CDR3. The CDR3 reads CASGGTSGNNEQFF. The CDR3 coding sequence is TGTGCCAGCGGTGGGACTAGCGGGAACAATGAGCAGTTCTTC.

The chain uses TRBV6-6 and TRBJ1-5; TRBD1 is a possible D gene (6 bases). CDR1 and CDR2 (germline): MNHNY, SVGAGI (reference sequence). The CDR3 totals 17 residues. Trimming took off 4 bases at V and 0 bases at J, with 16 bases between the two ends. The CDR3: CASSLLPTTGSNQPQHF. The CDR3 nucleotides are TGTGCCAGCAGTTTACTTCCTACGACAGGTAGCAATCAGCCCCAGCATTTT.

The rearrangement uses TRBV7-6 and TRBJ2-3, with TRBD1 as a possible D gene (5 bases). The CDR3 is 17 residues long. Germline-derived CDR1 and CDR2 are SGHVS and FNYEAQ. Trimming pared 3 bases from V and 2 bases from J, leaving 18 bases between. The CDR3 region is CASSLLTGQGATDTQYF. The CDR3 DNA sequence: TGTGCCAGCAGCTTGTTGACGGGTCAGGGCGCCACAGATACGCAGTATTTT. Together with reference TRBV7-6 and TRBJ2-3, the CDR3 gives the full variable domain: GAGVSQSPRYKVTKRGQDVALRCDPISGHVSLYWYRQALGQGPEFLTYFNYEAQQDKSGLPNDRFSAERPEGSISTLTIQRTEQRDSAMYRCASSLLTGQGATDTQYFGPGTRLTVL.

This clonotype was counted only a few times. This rearrangement joins TRBV5-1 to TRBJ2-2; D may be TRBD1 (6 bases). The CDR3 is 15 amino acids. Trimming cost V 4 bases and J 5 bases, with 15 bases left between them. The germline CDR1 and CDR2 sequences are SGHRS and YFSETQ. In DNA, the CDR3 is TGCGCCAGCAGCGACAAACAGGGCGGAACCGGGGAGCTGTTTTTT. Translation: CASSDKQGGTGELFF.

The table lists this clonotype with a few counts. This chain uses TRBV20-1 with TRBJ1-5; D possibly corresponds to TRBD1 (6 bases). Trimming took 4 bases from V and 5 from J, leaving 12 bases between them. Germline loops: CDR1 DFQATT, CDR2 SNEGSKA (reference sequence). The CDR3 covers 13 residues. CDR3 protein: CSATYGQYQPQHF. The CDR3 DNA reads TGCAGTGCTACGTATGGACAGTATCAGCCCCAGCATTTT.

CDR3 in DNA: TGTGCCATCAGTGCGGTTTCAGGGGAGCACCTGGGGGCTTTCTTT. Amino acids: CAISAVSGEHLGAFF. The rearrangement links TRBV10-3 to TRBJ1-1, with D perhaps TRBD1 (6 bases). Trimming removed 4 bases from V and 11 bases from J, with 23 bases in between. CDR3 length: 15 residues. The germline CDR1 and CDR2 sequences are ENHRY and SYGVKD.

The V call is TRBV5-1, the J call TRBJ2-3; 8 nucleotides align to TRBD1. Losses at the gene ends were 0 bases for V and 3 bases for J; bases not matched to a gene: 0. CDR3 length: 14 residues. The germline V gene has CDR1 SGHRS and CDR2 YFSETQ. CDR3 DNA sequence: TGCGCCAGCAGCTTGGGGACAGGGACAGATACGCAGTATTTT. The encoded protein is CASSLGTGTDTQYF.

As for this clonotype: At one of its ends the junction is not consistent with the germline gene, which may arise from a read error. This chain joins TRBV6-6 and TRBJ1-1; TRBD1 matches 7 bases. The germline CDR1 and CDR2 sequences are MNHNY and SVGAGI (reference sequence). This CDR3 is 14 amino acids long. The CDR3 DNA is TGTGCCAGCAGTTGGGACAGAAAAAACACTGAATCTTTCTTT. Amino acid sequence: CASSWDRKNTESFF.

CDR3 nucleotide sequence: TGTGCCAGCAGTTACGGCGGACAGGGGGCAAGTCGATCCCTCTACGAGCAGTACTTC. This sequence encodes CASSYGGQGASRSLYEQYF. The chain employs TRBV6-2 or TRBV6-3 and TRBJ2-7, with 11 bases identical to TRBD1. V lost 2 bases, J lost 3 bases, and 15 bases stayed unmatched. In germline, CDR1 is MNHEY, CDR2 SVGEGT. The CDR3 has 19 residues.